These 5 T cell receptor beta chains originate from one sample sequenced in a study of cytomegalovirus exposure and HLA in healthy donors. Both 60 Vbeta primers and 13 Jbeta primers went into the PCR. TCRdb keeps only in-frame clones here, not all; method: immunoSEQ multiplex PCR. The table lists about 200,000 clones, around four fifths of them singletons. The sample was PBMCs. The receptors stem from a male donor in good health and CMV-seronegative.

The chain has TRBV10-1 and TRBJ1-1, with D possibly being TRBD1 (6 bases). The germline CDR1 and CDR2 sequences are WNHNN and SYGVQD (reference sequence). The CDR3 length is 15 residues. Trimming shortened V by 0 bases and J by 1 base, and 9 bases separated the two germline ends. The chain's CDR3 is CASSESGRGNTEAFF. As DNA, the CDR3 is TGCGCCAGCAGTGAGTCCGGCAGGGGGAACACTGAAGCTTTCTTT.

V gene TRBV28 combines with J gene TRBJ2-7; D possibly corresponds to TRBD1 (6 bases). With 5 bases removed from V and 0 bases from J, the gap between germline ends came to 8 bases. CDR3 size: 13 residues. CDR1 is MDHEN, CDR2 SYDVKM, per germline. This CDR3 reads CASSNRVSYEQYF. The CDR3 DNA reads TGTGCCAGCAGTAACAGGGTCTCCTACGAGCAGTACTTC.

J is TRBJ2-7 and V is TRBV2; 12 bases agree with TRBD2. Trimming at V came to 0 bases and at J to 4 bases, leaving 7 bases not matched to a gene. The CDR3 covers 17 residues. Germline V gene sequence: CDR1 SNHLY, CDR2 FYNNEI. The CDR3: CASSEALRLAGVYEQYF. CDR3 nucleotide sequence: TGTGCCAGCAGTGAAGCGCTACGACTAGCGGGAGTGTACGAGCAGTACTTC.

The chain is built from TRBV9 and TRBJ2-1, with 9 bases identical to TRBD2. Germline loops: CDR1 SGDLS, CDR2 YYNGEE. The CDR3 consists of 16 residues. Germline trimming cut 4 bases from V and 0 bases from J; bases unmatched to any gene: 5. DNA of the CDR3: TGTGCCAGCAGCAGTCTTAGCGGGAGCTCCTACAATGAGCAGTTCTTC. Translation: CASSSLSGSSYNEQFF.

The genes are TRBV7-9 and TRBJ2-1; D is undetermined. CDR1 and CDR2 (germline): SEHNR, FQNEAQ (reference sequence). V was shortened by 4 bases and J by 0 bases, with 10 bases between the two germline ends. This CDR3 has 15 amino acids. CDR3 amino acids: CASSSLENSYNEQFF. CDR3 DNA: TGTGCCAGCAGCTCCCTAGAAAACTCCTACAATGAGCAGTTCTTC.